Shown below are 21 T cell receptor beta chains from a single sample sequenced in a study of CD8+ T cells in alopecia areata. cDNA prepared by RNA extraction and subsequent reverse transcription served as the template for sequencing. Using immunoSEQ multiplex PCR, the repertoire was profiled, and TCRdb retains in-frame clones only, with some absent. The sample includes about 4,200 clones, under 70% of them seen just once. The specimen sequenced was skin. The receptor source for this set is a human donor in good health.

This chain connects TRBV5-1 to TRBJ2-7; 7 nucleotides align to TRBD2. Germline V gives CDR1 SGHRS, CDR2 YFSETQ. CDR3 length: 14 amino acids. The junction had 12 bases not matched to a gene; V was cut back by 6 bases and J by 6 bases. DNA for the CDR3: TGCGCCAGCACTCTCGCGGGAGAGGTCGGCGAGCAGTACTTC. Its translation is CASTLAGEVGEQYF.

The rearrangement joins TRBV5-1 to TRBJ2-2; a weak D match, TRBD2 (5 bases). The CDR3 has 15 residues. With 1 base removed from V and 3 bases from J, the gap between germline ends came to 10 bases. Per germline, CDR1 SGHRS and CDR2 YFSETQ. Here the CDR3 DNA reads TGCGCCAGCAGCTTGCCAGGAGGCTACACCGGGGAGCTGTTTTTT. Translating it yields CASSLPGGYTGELFF.

The V and J genes are TRBV20-1 and TRBJ2-5, with unresolved D. In germline, CDR1 is DFQATT, CDR2 SNEGSKA (reference sequence). CDR3 length equals 10 residues. V gave up 5 bases and J gave up 9 bases, with 10 bases separating them. Here the CDR3 DNA reads TGCAGTGCTTTCCGAAGGTCCCAGTACTTC. As protein: CSAFRRSQYF.

This chain links TRBV6-1 with TRBJ1-5; a possible D gene is TRBD1 (6 bases). Trimming left V 4 bases short and J 1 base short, with 14 bases between. This CDR3 region has 16 residues. Germline CDR1 and CDR2: MNHNS and SASEGT. CDR3 loop: CASSASLRGSNQPQHF. The CDR3 coding sequence is TGTGCCAGCAGTGCCTCACTCAGGGGAAGCAATCAGCCCCAGCATTTT.

In this sample, this clone turned up a few times. V gene TRBV6-1 combines with J gene TRBJ2-7; D gene uncertain. V was trimmed by 7 bases and J by 1 base, leaving 17 bases between them. The CDR3 loop spans 15 amino acids. Germline CDR1 MNHNS, CDR2 SASEGT. The CDR3 coding sequence is TGTGCCAGCAACCCGAGGCGGCTGGCGTCCTACGAGCAGTACTTC. Residues: CASNPRRLASYEQYF.

This chain links TRBV7-9 with TRBJ1-2, with D possibly matching TRBD1 (6 bases). The germline gives CDR1 SEHNR, CDR2 FQNEAQ (reference sequence). The CDR3 contains 14 residues. The V end was cut by 5 bases, the J end by 5 bases, with 15 bases between. The CDR3 DNA sequence: TGTGCCAGCAGCGCGGCGGGGGCACCGTATGGCTACACCTTC. It specifies CASSAAGAPYGYTF.

A remark on this clone: Other nucleotide sequences in the sample specify the same CDR3. The genes are TRBV29-1 and TRBJ2-5; D is unresolved. The V end was cut by 4 bases, the J end by 1 base, with 7 bases between. The CDR3 is 12 residues long. Germline loops: CDR1 SQVTM, CDR2 ANQGSEA. In DNA, the CDR3 is TGCAGCGTTGTGCCAGCCCAAGAGACCCAGTACTTC. It translates to CSVVPAQETQYF.

In its sample, this clone was seen a few times. The chain employs TRBV28 and TRBJ1-3; the D is unclear. Trimming shortened V by 6 bases and J by 2 bases, and 5 bases separated the two germline ends. Germline assignment: CDR1 MDHEN and CDR2 SYDVKM. The CDR3 runs to 12 residues. CDR3 sequence reads: CASRRAGNTIYF. Here the CDR3 DNA reads TGTGCCAGCAGAAGGGCTGGAAACACCATATATTTT.

V and J are TRBV5-1 and TRBJ1-1, with D possibly TRBD1 on 6 matching bases. CDR1 is SGHRS, CDR2 YFSETQ, per germline. This CDR3 comprises 14 residues. Trimming pared 6 bases from V and 6 bases from J, leaving 18 bases between. CDR3 coding DNA: TGCGCCAGCACGAAAAACAGGGTAGATGCTGAAGCTTTCTTT. It specifies CASTKNRVDAEAFF.

J is TRBJ1-2 and V is TRBV29-1; no firm D call. The length of the CDR3 is 10 residues. CDR1 is SQVTM and CDR2 is ANQGSEA in the germline V gene. The V and J ends lost 3 bases and 7 bases respectively, with 6 bases between them. The chain's CDR3 is CSVDLGGYTF. CDR3 DNA: TGCAGCGTTGATTTGGGTGGCTACACCTTC.

This clone was detected a few times. This chain links TRBV7-2 with TRBJ1-2, with D possibly TRBD1 on 5 matching bases. Trimming took 4 bases from V and 6 from J, leaving 15 bases between them. The CDR3 has 14 amino acids. CDR1 and CDR2 (germline): SGHTA, FQGNSA. The CDR3 DNA is TGTGCCAGCAGCTCGGGACCGGGGAGCGATGGCTACACCTTC. Protein: CASSSGPGSDGYTF.

The chain joins TRBV11-2 to TRBJ2-7; D is tentatively TRBD1 or TRBD2 (5 bases each). The CDR3 has 14 residues. The V end lost 2 bases, the J end lost 2 bases, and 10 bases lay between the germline ends. Looked up from germline, CDR1 is SGHAT and CDR2 is FQNNGV. CDR3 nucleotides: TGTGCCAGCAGCTTACGGGACCGCACCTACGAGCAGTACTTC. Translation: CASSLRDRTYEQYF.

The table lists this clone with a few counts. The chain uses TRBV29-1 and TRBJ1-1; tentatively, D is TRBD1 (5 bases). Germline-derived CDR1 and CDR2 are SQVTM and ANQGSEA. The CDR3 has 13 residues. The V and J ends lost 4 bases and 1 base respectively, with 10 bases between them. CDR3 loop: CSVAEGANTEAFF. The CDR3 DNA follows: TGCAGCGTTGCCGAAGGGGCGAACACTGAAGCTTTCTTT.

The chain joins TRBV2 to TRBJ1-6, with D perhaps matching TRBD1 (6 bases). Germline CDR1 reads SNHLY; CDR2 reads FYNNEI. The ends were cut back, 4 bases at V and 4 bases at J, with 14 bases in the middle. The CDR3 sequence is 16 residues long. The CDR3 loop is CASSGRGTNYNSPLHF. CDR3 DNA sequence: TGTGCCAGCAGTGGGAGAGGGACAAATTATAATTCACCCCTCCACTTT.

The chain has TRBV7-2 and TRBJ2-1; 7 positions agree with TRBD2. This CDR3 is built from 13 residues. The germline gives CDR1 SGHTA, CDR2 FQGNSA. V lost 7 bases, J lost 5 bases, and 5 bases stayed unmatched. In DNA, the CDR3 is TGTGCCAGCACTGAAGCGGGGAACAATGAGCAGTTCTTC. Translation gives CASTEAGNNEQFF.

The chain uses TRBV6-5 and TRBJ2-7, with D tentatively TRBD1 (5 bases). Germline CDR1 MNHEY, CDR2 SVGAGI. The V end was cut by 0 bases, the J end by 5 bases, with 17 bases between. CDR3 length: 16 residues. The CDR3 region is CASSYSMPGRRDEQYF. The CDR3 coding sequence is TGTGCCAGCAGTTACTCAATGCCAGGGCGACGGGACGAGCAGTACTTC.

The chain links TRBV10-2 to TRBJ2-1; the match to TRBD1 covers 11 bases. The V segment lost 2 bases and the J segment 9 bases; nucleotides outside the gene matches: 3. Germline loops: CDR1 WSHSY, CDR2 SAAADI. The CDR3 length is 14 residues. CDR3 bases: TGCGCCAGCAGTGAGACCGGGACAGGGGGTGAGCAGTTCTTC. Translating it yields CASSETGTGGEQFF.

The chain joins TRBV4-1 to TRBJ2-2; D perhaps matches TRBD2 (6 bases). The CDR3 runs 14 residues. Per germline, CDR1 MGHRA and CDR2 YSYEKL. Deletions cut 1 base from V and 5 bases from J, with 8 bases between. The CDR3 DNA follows: TGCGCCAGCAGCCAAGTCCGGGGGACCGGGGAGCTGTTTTTT. This codes for CASSQVRGTGELFF.

In the case of this clone: Germline is not matched at one junction end, which may reflect a read error. Other DNA sequences in the same sample also yield this CDR3. This sequence joins TRBV30 and TRBJ1-1; no definite D call. CDR3 size: 16 residues. CDR1 is GTSNPN and CDR2 is SVGIG in the germline V gene (reference sequence). CDR3 sequence: CAWIVFPRAKGTEAFF. CDR3 coding DNA: TGTGCCTGGATTGTCTTCCCCCGGGCCAAAGGCACTGAAGCTTTCTTC.

The chain carries TRBV2 and TRBJ1-3; 8 nucleotides match TRBD1. CDR1 is SNHLY and CDR2 is FYNNEI in the germline V gene. The length of the CDR3 is 15 residues. J was trimmed by 2 bases and V by 4 bases; bases with no gene match: 4. CDR3 residues: CASSGGQGPGNTIYF. DNA of the CDR3: TGTGCCAGCAGTGGAGGACAGGGACCTGGAAACACCATATATTTT.

Within the sample, this clone is large (0.1 to 1%). The rearrangement joins TRBV29-1 to TRBJ2-3; D gene unclear. Per the germline V gene, CDR1 is SQVTM and CDR2 is ANQGSEA. This CDR3 region has 13 residues. V was shortened by 4 bases and J by 4 bases, with 12 bases between the two germline ends. CDR3 residues: CSVGARRSDTQYF. CDR3 sequence (DNA): TGCAGCGTTGGAGCGAGACGGTCAGATACGCAGTATTTT.